The 6 T cell receptor beta chains presented below share a single source sample, sequenced in a study of T cells expressing NK-cell markers. TCRdb reprocessed the 5' RACE reads, with one entry per CDR3 protein and no DNA. The table lists around 470,000 distinct CDR3 sequences, with 1.4% to 1.5% in the top ten. The sample taken for sequencing was blood T cells: a sorted CD56 or NKG2C T cell subset, CD4+ or CD8+ T cells, or bulk PBMC T cells (not recorded which). The receptors derive from a woman aged 50 to 60 in good health.

The chain employs TRBV7-2 and TRBJ2-7; checking the TCRdb D call of TRBD2 is not possible without DNA. CDR1 and CDR2 from the germline V gene are SGHTA and FQGNSA. The CDR3 consists of 15 residues. Here the CDR3 reads CASSDGGAPSYEQYF.

The chain carries TRBV2 and TRBJ1-1. The CDR3 extends over 13 amino acids. Germline lookup yields CDR1 SNHLY and CDR2 FYNNEI. CDR3 sequence reads: CASSPVSEAEAFF.

This chain links TRBV29-1 with TRBJ2-1; the D gene TCRdb calls, TRBD2, cannot be checked with no DNA. This CDR3 spans 14 amino acids. The germline V gene has CDR1 SQVTM and CDR2 ANQGSEA. CDR3 region: CSVRGLAGGNEQFF.

This chain connects TRBV20-1 to TRBJ1-2. CDR3 size: 14 residues. Germline assignment: CDR1 DFQATT and CDR2 SNEGSKA (reference sequence). The CDR3 reads CSARDNRAPDGYTF.

The J gene is TRBJ2-7, the V gene TRBV4-2; the TRBD2 assignment by TCRdb is unverifiable without DNA. The germline CDR1 and CDR2 sequences are LGHNA and YNFKEQ. This CDR3 spans 18 amino acids. The CDR3: CASSQVPPLAGPSYEQYF.

This chain links TRBV20-1 with TRBJ2-3; the TCRdb D gene call, TRBD1, has no DNA to confirm it. The CDR3 is made up of 15 amino acids. CDR1 DFQATT and CDR2 SNEGSKA come from the germline V gene (reference sequence). CDR3 sequence reads: CSASGTTSHTDTQYF.